The 26 T cell receptor beta chains presented below share a single source sample, sequenced in a study of CD8+ T cells in alopecia areata. Treatment given: oral pan-JAK inhibitor, 5-10 mg twice daily. RNA, once extracted, was reverse transcribed into cDNA for use as the sequencing template. The data were produced by immunoSEQ multiplex PCR, yet TCRdb's version contains in-frame clones alone and is incomplete. This table holds around 290,000 clones, 58% found once. The material sequenced was CD4+ T cells sorted from blood, taken at week 24, from a patient treated with tofacitinib. The receptors here all came from a human donor with alopecia areata.

The gene calls are TRBV5-6 and TRBJ1-2; tentative D call: TRBD1 (5 bases). This CDR3 has 14 residues. Germline-derived CDR1 and CDR2 are SGHDT and YYEEEE. V was shortened by 1 base and J by 2 bases, with 9 bases between the two germline ends. The CDR3 reads CASSLLSGNYGYTF. The CDR3 DNA is TGTGCCAGCAGCTTGCTATCAGGGAACTATGGCTACACCTTC.

This CDR3 reads CASSLGRGNQPQHF. DNA of the CDR3: TGTGCCAGCAGCTTGGGCAGGGGGAATCAGCCCCAGCATTTT. The rearrangement joins TRBV11-2 to TRBJ1-5, with 7 bases fitting TRBD1. Germline V gene lookup returns CDR1 SGHAT and CDR2 FQNNGV. The length of the CDR3 is 14 residues. V lost 3 bases, J lost 4 bases, and 3 bases stayed unmatched.

As to this clone: Other DNA sequences within the sample encode an identical CDR3. The chain recombines TRBV4-1 with TRBJ2-3; no clear D. Trimming shortened V by 0 bases and J by 3 bases, and 4 bases separated the two germline ends. Germline CDR1 reads MGHRA; CDR2 reads YSYEKL. This CDR3 has 13 residues. In nucleotides, the CDR3 is TGCGCCAGCAGCCAAGAGGGGACAGATACGCAGTATTTT. This gives the protein CASSQEGTDTQYF.

J is TRBJ1-6 and V is TRBV7-9; D may be TRBD1 (5 bases). Trimming stripped 2 bases from V and 6 bases from J, with 11 bases between. From germline, CDR1 is SEHNR and CDR2 FQNEAQ (reference sequence). This CDR3 has 15 amino acids. The CDR3 loop is CASSLNRQSNSPLHF. The CDR3 bases are TGTGCCAGCAGCTTAAACCGACAGAGTAATTCACCCCTCCACTTT.

There are a few counts of this clone. The chain employs TRBV29-1 and TRBJ1-2; D might be TRBD1 (5 bases). Germline V lookup: CDR1 SQVTM, CDR2 ANQGSEA. The V and J ends lost 6 bases and 0 bases respectively, with 8 bases between them. The CDR3 runs to 12 residues. In DNA form, the CDR3 reads TGCAGCGTCCAGGGAGCTAACTATGGCTACACCTTC. Amino acid sequence: CSVQGANYGYTF.

Notes on this clone: An end of the junction does not agree with germline; a read error may underlie this. V and J are TRBV30 and TRBJ2-5; 16 bases fit TRBD2. CDR3 length: 14 residues. The germline gives CDR1 GTSNPN, CDR2 SVGIG (reference sequence). This CDR3 reads CAWTPGTSGGAKHF. In DNA, the CDR3 is TGTGCCTGGACTCCCGGGACTAGCGGGGGGGCCAAGCACTTC.

The chain is built from TRBV6-6 and TRBJ1-2, with D perhaps matching TRBD1 (6 bases). The CDR3 is made up of 13 amino acids. The V gene's germline CDR1 is MNHNY and CDR2 SVGAGI (reference sequence). V was pared by 4 bases and J by 5 bases, with 11 bases between. CDR3 sequence (DNA): TGTGCCAGCAGTTCGCGAGGGGGTTATGGCTACACCTTC. Protein sequence: CASSSRGGYGYTF.

The chain joins TRBV2 to TRBJ1-4; D uncertain. CDR1 and CDR2 from the germline V gene are SNHLY and FYNNEI. The length of the CDR3 is 12 residues. Between the trimmed V and J ends, which lost 8 bases and 8 bases, there was a span of 12 bases. In nucleotides, the CDR3 is TGTGCCAGCGAGAGGGTTGGAGAAAAACTGTTTTTT. Translated: CASERVGEKLFF. Full variable domain (missing parts from reference TRBV2 and TRBJ1-4): EPEVTQTPSHQVTQMGQEVILRCVPISNHLYFYWYRQILGQKVEFLVSFYNNEISEKSEIFDDQFSVERPDGSNFTLKIRSTKLEDSAMYFCASERVGEKLFFGSGTQLSVL.

This chain joins TRBV7-2 and TRBJ2-1; D is possibly TRBD1 (6 bases). Looked up from germline, CDR1 is SGHTA and CDR2 is FQGNSA. V lost 1 base, J lost 6 bases, and 7 bases lay in between. The CDR3 is made up of 13 amino acids. Here the CDR3 reads CASSLGQVNEQFF. The CDR3, as DNA: TGTGCCAGCAGCTTAGGACAGGTCAATGAGCAGTTCTTC.

This chain joins TRBV2 and TRBJ2-3, with unresolved D. The V end was cut by 6 bases, the J end by 2 bases, with 9 bases between. Germline V gene sequence: CDR1 SNHLY, CDR2 FYNNEI. The CDR3 extends over 13 amino acids. The CDR3 DNA reads as TGTGCCAGCAGGGCCCCCCCCACAGATACGCAGTATTTT. As protein: CASRAPPTDTQYF. The full variable domain, with the rest looked up from reference TRBV2 and TRBJ2-3, is EPEVTQTPSHQVTQMGQEVILRCVPISNHLYFYWYRQILGQKVEFLVSFYNNEISEKSEIFDDQFSVERPDGSNFTLKIRSTKLEDSAMYFCASRAPPTDTQYFGPGTRLTVL.

V is TRBV6-1 and J is TRBJ1-2; no reliable D call. Germline CDR1 is MNHNS and CDR2 is SASEGT. The CDR3 is made up of 16 amino acids. Trimming shortened V by 3 bases and J by 8 bases, and 22 bases separated the two germline ends. The CDR3 DNA reads TGTGCCAGCAGTGACTTTATAGGCGAGGGCCGGGTAGGCTACACCTTC. As protein: CASSDFIGEGRVGYTF.

There are a few counts of this clone. V and J are TRBV7-2 and TRBJ2-5; no reliable D call. The germline CDR1 and CDR2 sequences are SGHTA and FQGNSA. Deletions cut 6 bases from V and 2 bases from J, with 13 bases between. CDR3 length: 14 residues. CDR3 region: CASSPRPAQETQYF. The CDR3, as DNA: TGTGCCAGCAGTCCCAGGCCAGCACAAGAGACCCAGTACTTC.

This sequence joins TRBV29-1 and TRBJ2-7, with TRBD1 matching over 9 bases. CDR3 size: 14 residues. Germline values: CDR1 SQVTM, CDR2 ANQGSEA. V was pared by 6 bases and J by 5 bases, with 11 bases of the junction left unmatched. The CDR3 protein is CSVAPGTGKNEQYF. The CDR3 DNA reads TGCAGCGTCGCGCCCGGGACAGGGAAGAACGAGCAGTACTTC.

This clone was observed many times. The J gene is TRBJ1-3, the V gene TRBV27; D is perhaps TRBD1 (6 bases). Germline V lookup: CDR1 MNHEY, CDR2 SMNVEV (reference sequence). The CDR3 spans 17 residues. The germline V and J ends were trimmed by 6 bases and 6 bases, with 24 bases remaining between them. CDR3 sequence: CASSPQSTGTRENTIYF. Written as DNA, the CDR3 is TGTGCCAGCAGCCCCCAATCCACCGGGACACGTGAAAACACCATATATTTT.

The chain recombines TRBV5-6 with TRBJ2-5, with D possibly matching TRBD2 (6 bases). Germline CDR1 is SGHDT and CDR2 is YYEEEE. CDR3 length equals 13 residues. V dropped 3 bases and J dropped 1 base, with 7 bases sitting between them. The CDR3 reads CASSWGVQETQYF. CDR3 coding DNA: TGTGCCAGCAGCTGGGGGGTCCAAGAGACCCAGTACTTC. Drawing the rest from reference TRBV5-6 and TRBJ2-5, the complete variable domain is DAGVTQSPTHLIKTRGQQVTLRCSPKSGHDTVSWYQQALGQGPQFIFQYYEEEERQRGNFPDRFSGHQFPNYSSELNVNALLLGDSALYLCASSWGVQETQYFGPGTRLLVL.

The rearrangement uses TRBV28 and TRBJ1-2; possibly TRBD1 for D (5 bases). Germline V lookup: CDR1 MDHEN, CDR2 SYDVKM. V was cut by 4 bases and J by 6 bases, with 6 bases left in between. The CDR3 runs 11 residues. CDR3 DNA: TGTGCCAGCAGTTCGGGACATGGCTACACCTTC. Protein sequence: CASSSGHGYTF.

V is TRBV7-2 and J is TRBJ2-7, with a tentative D call TRBD2 (6 bases). The CDR3 loop spans 16 amino acids. Germline CDR1 reads SGHTA; CDR2 reads FQGNSA. V lost 2 bases, J lost 0 bases, and 14 bases lay in between. CDR3 sequence reads: CASSLQRGSGSYEQYF. The CDR3 nucleotides are TGTGCCAGCAGCTTACAGAGGGGTAGCGGCTCCTACGAGCAGTACTTC.

The table lists this clone with a few counts. This chain connects TRBV28 to TRBJ1-2; D is possibly TRBD1 (5 bases). Germline loops: CDR1 MDHEN, CDR2 SYDVKM. The CDR3 has 16 residues. The V gene lost 2 bases and the J gene lost 6 bases, with 19 bases spanning the gap. CDR3 DNA: TGTGCCAGCAGTTTAAGGAGTTTCAGGGTTCGTGATGGCTACACCTTC. It is translated as CASSLRSFRVRDGYTF.

The chain joins TRBV5-6 to TRBJ1-2; TRBD1 aligns across 8 bases. This CDR3 spans 14 amino acids. Germline-derived CDR1 and CDR2 are SGHDT and YYEEEE. Trimming cost V 3 bases and J 7 bases; bases outside gene matches: 8. This chain's CDR3 is CASSSNGQGRGYTF. Here the CDR3 DNA reads TGTGCCAGCAGCTCAAACGGACAGGGTCGTGGCTACACCTTC.

CDR3 in amino acids: CSVRLQRDTEAFF. The CDR3 DNA is TGCAGCGTCCGGCTCCAGAGGGACACTGAAGCTTTCTTT. This chain uses TRBV29-1 with TRBJ1-1; D is unresolved. V lost 6 bases to trimming and J lost 3 bases, with 14 bases between them. The CDR3 runs to 13 residues. Germline CDR1 is SQVTM and CDR2 is ANQGSEA.

This chain uses TRBV7-6 with TRBJ2-5; D is ambiguous. Trimming pared 2 bases from V and 3 bases from J, leaving 13 bases between. Looked up from germline, CDR1 is SGHVS and CDR2 is FNYEAQ. The CDR3 is 15 amino acids. CDR3 DNA sequence: TGTGCCAGCAGCTTATGGGGAACCGCGGAAGAGACCCAGTACTTC. Its translation: CASSLWGTAEETQYF.

In regard to this clone: This same CDR3 is encoded by further DNA sequences in the sample. The chain couples TRBV7-2 to TRBJ2-5; D not certain. Trimming removed 1 base at V and 0 bases at J, with 3 bases between. Per the germline V gene, CDR1 is SGHTA and CDR2 is FQGNSA. The CDR3 runs 13 residues. The CDR3 bases are TGTGCCAGCAGCTTAGGGCACCAAGAGACCCAGTACTTC. Its translation is CASSLGHQETQYF.

The gene calls are TRBV7-9 and TRBJ2-7; TRBD2 might be the D (7 bases). Germline V lookup: CDR1 SEHNR, CDR2 FQNEAQ (reference sequence). V dropped 0 bases and J dropped 8 bases, with 11 bases sitting between them. This CDR3 region has 13 residues. CDR3 sequence reads: CASSLAGGDKQYF. The CDR3 nucleotides read TGTGCCAGCAGCTTAGCAGGGGGGGACAAGCAGTACTTC.

This clone was counted once. The chain links TRBV7-9 to TRBJ2-5; no definite D call. This CDR3 is 13 amino acids long. The germline V and J ends were trimmed by 8 bases and 3 bases, with 13 bases remaining between them. CDR1 is SEHNR and CDR2 is FQNEAQ in the germline V gene (reference sequence). The CDR3 DNA follows: TGTGCCAGCTCACGGCTTCGTAAAGAGACCCAGTACTTC. Encoded protein: CASSRLRKETQYF.

The V gene is TRBV29-1, the J gene TRBJ1-2; unclear D gene. The germline gives CDR1 SQVTM, CDR2 ANQGSEA. This CDR3 is built from 15 residues. V dropped 8 bases and J dropped 5 bases, with 24 bases sitting between them. CDR3 protein: CSHTPGTGFGYGYTF. The CDR3 nucleotides are TGCAGCCATACCCCAGGAACCGGGTTTGGATATGGCTACACCTTC.

The chain recombines TRBV5-6 with TRBJ2-5; tentatively, D is TRBD1 (6 bases). The CDR3 length is 16 residues. Germline values: CDR1 SGHDT, CDR2 YYEEEE. V shed 3 bases and J shed 0 bases, with 15 bases lying between them. In DNA, the CDR3 is TGTGCCAGCAGCTGGGCCGGACAGAAGAACCAAGAGACCCAGTACTTC. Protein sequence: CASSWAGQKNQETQYF.